This section outlines one TCR beta chain sequence together with its context. The antigen is not known. PBMC libraries mostly used around 510 ng of input genomic DNA, with six replicates per sample. Data came from immunoSEQ multiplex PCR; TCRdb stores just in-frame clones and leaves some out. Counted here are 55,000 to 80,000 clones, over 70% occurring once; the ten biggest clones make up approximately 3.6%. This entry is derived from a study of neoadjuvant anti-PD-1 for oral cavity cancer. Study in general: Patients without progression got a fourth dose around day 43. General observations from the study: Non-responders to neoadjuvant nivolumab had significantly more clonal PBMC T cells than responders.

V dropped 0 bases and J dropped 0 bases, with 6 bases sitting between them. Per germline, CDR1 SGHRS and CDR2 YFSETQ. The CDR3 runs 14 residues. Analysis of PBMCs was direct, with no culture step. The TCR was taken from a person aged 35-80 years with oral cavity squamous cell carcinoma. Specimen: PBMCs, collected before nivolumab (anti-PD-1) treatment. This chain connects TRBV5-1 to TRBJ2-5; no definite D call. CDR3 protein: CASSLASDQETQYF. CDR3 bases: TGCGCCAGCAGCTTGGCCTCGGACCAAGAGACCCAGTACTTC.